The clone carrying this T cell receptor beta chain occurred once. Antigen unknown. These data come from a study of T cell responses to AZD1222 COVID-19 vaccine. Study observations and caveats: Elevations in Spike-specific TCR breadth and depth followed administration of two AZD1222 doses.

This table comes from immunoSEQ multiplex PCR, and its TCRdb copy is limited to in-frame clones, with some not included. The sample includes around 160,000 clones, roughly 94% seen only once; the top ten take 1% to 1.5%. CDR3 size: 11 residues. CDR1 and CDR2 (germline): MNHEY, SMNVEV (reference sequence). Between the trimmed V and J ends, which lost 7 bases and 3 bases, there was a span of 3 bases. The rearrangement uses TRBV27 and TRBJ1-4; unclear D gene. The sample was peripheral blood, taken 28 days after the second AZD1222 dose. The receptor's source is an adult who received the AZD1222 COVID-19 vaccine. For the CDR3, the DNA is TGTGCCAGCAAGGCTAATGAAAAACTGTTTTTT. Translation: CASKANEKLFF.